This paragraph covers one T cell receptor beta chain sequence. The antigen is unknown. No infections or other immune events were documented during collection. The sample originates from a study of identifying expanded T cells in peripheral blood. Libraries were prepared by immunoSEQ multiplex PCR; TCRdb keeps only in-frame clonotypes and omits some of them. The sample has tens of thousands of clones, 84% seen once. General study findings and limits: Technical replicates showed roughly 1.2 changed clones; around two weeks about 16; four weeks 19. Clone count variance between roughly two-week samples rose with total template count.

Germline CDR1 reads DFQATT; CDR2 reads SNEGSKA (reference sequence). Trimming stripped 4 bases from V and 4 bases from J, with 5 bases between. The CDR3 is 10 residues long. The sequence derives from a person aged 18 to 70 in good health. The V gene is TRBV20-1, the J gene TRBJ2-7; the D is unclear. The specimen sequenced was blood. The CDR3 region has the DNA TGCAGTGCTACCCTATACGAGCAGTACTTC. Protein product: CSATLYEQYF.